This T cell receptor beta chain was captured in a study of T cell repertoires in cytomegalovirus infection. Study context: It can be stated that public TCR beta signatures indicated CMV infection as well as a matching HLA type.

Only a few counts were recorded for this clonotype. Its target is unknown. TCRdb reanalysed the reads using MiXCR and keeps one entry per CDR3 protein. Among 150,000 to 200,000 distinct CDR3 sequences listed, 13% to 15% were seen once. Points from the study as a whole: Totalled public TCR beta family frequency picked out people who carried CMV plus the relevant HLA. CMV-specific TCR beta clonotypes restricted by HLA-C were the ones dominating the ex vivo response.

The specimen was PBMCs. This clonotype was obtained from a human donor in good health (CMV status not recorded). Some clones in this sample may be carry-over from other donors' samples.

The CDR3 DNA reads TGTGCCAGCAGTGAAGGGACAGGGACTGAAGCTTTCTTT. Its protein is CASSEGTGTEAFF. The chain links TRBV6-4 to TRBJ1-1; 9 bases map to TRBD1. The CDR3 covers 13 residues. V lost 3 bases and J lost 5; bases outside the gene matches: 1. Germline CDR1 and CDR2: MRHNA and SNTAGT.